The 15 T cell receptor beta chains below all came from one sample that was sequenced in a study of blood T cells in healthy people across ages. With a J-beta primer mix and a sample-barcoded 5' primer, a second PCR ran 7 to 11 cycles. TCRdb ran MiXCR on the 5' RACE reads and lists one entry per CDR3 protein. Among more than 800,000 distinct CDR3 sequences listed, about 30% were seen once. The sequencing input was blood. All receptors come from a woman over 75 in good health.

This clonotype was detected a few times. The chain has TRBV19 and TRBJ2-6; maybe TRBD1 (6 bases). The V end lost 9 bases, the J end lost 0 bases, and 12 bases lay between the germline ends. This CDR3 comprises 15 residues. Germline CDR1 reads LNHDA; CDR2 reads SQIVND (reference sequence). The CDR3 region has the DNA TGTGCCAGCGTGGACAGATTCTCTGGGGCCAACGTCCTGACTTTC. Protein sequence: CASVDRFSGANVLTF.

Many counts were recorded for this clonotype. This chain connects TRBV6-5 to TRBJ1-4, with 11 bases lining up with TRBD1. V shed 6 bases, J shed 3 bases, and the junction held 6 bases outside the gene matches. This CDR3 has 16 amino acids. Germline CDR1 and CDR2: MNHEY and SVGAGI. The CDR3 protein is CASRRTGGRANEKLFF. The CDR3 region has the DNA TGTGCCAGCAGGAGGACAGGGGGCCGGGCTAATGAAAAACTGTTTTTT.

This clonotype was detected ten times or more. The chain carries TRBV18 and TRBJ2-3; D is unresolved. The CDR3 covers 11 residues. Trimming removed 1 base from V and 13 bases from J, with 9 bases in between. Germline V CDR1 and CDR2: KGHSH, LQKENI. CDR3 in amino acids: CASSPQGVEYF. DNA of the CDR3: TGTGCCAGCTCACCACAGGGCGTGGAGTATTTT.

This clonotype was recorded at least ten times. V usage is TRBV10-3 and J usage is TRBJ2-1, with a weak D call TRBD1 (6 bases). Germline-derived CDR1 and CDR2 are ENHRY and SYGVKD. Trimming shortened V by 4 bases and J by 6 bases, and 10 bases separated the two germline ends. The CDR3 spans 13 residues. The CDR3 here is CAISGGTPNEQFF. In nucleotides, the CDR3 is TGTGCCATCAGTGGAGGGACACCCAATGAGCAGTTCTTC.

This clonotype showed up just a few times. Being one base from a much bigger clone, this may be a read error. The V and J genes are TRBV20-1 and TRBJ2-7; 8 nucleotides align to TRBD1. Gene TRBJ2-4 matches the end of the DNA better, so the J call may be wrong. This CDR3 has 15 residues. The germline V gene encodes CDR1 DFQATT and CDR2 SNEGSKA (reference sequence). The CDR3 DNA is TGCAGTGCTAACGGACAGGGCAGCGCATGGGACATTCAGTACTTC. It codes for CSANGQGSAWDIQYF.

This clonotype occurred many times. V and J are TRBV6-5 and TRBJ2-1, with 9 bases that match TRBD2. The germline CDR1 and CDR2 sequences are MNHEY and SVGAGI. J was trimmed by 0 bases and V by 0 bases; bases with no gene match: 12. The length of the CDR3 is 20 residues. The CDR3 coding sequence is TGTGCCAGCAGTTACTCGAGGTTGCGGGGGGGCCGGAGCTCCTACAATGAGCAGTTCTTC. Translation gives CASSYSRLRGGRSSYNEQFF.

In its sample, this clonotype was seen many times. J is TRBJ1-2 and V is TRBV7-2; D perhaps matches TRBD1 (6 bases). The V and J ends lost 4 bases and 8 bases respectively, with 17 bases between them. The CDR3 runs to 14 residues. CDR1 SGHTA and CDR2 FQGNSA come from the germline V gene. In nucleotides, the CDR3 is TGTGCCAGCAGCTCCGGACAGAGATTAGGAGGCTACACCTTC. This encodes CASSSGQRLGGYTF.

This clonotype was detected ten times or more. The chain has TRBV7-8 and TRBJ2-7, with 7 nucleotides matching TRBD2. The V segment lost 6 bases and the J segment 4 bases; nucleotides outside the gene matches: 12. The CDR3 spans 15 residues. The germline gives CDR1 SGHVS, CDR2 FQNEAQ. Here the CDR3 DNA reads TGTGCCAGCAGACGAGACCCGGGACTACGATACGAGCAGTACTTC. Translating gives CASRRDPGLRYEQYF.

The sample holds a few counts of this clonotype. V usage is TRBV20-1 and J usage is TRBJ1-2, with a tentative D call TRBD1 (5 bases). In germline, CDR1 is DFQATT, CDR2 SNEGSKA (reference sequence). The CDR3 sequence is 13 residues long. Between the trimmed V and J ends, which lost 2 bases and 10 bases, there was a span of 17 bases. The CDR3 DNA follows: TGCAGTGCTAGACTGGGGCCTAGATACTTCTACACCTTC. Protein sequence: CSARLGPRYFYTF.

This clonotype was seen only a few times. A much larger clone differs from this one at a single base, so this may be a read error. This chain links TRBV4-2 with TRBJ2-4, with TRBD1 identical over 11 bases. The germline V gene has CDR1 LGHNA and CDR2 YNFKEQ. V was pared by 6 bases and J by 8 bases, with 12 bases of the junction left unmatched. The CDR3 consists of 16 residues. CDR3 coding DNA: TGTGCCAGCAGACCTGGACAGGGGGCATCGTGGGACATTCAGTACTTC. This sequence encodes CASRPGQGASWDIQYF.

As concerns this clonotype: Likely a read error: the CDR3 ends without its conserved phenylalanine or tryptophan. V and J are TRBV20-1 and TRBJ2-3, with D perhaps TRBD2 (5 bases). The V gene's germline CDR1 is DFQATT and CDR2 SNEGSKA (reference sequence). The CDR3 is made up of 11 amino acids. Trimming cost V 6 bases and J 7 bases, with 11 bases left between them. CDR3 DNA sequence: TGCAGTGCGGGAGTAGGGAATACGCAGTATTGT. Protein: CSAGVGNTQYC.

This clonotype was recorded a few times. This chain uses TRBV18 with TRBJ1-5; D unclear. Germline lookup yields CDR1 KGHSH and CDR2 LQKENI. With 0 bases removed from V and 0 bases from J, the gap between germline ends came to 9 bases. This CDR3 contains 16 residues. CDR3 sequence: CASSPPGGPSNQPQHF. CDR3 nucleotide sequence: TGTGCCAGCTCACCACCGGGCGGTCCTAGCAATCAGCCCCAGCATTTT.

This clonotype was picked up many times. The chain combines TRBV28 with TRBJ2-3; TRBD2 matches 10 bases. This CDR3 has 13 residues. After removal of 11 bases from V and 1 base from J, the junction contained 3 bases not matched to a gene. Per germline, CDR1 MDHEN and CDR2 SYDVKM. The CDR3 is CAGTSGGTDTQYF. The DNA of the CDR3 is TGTGCCGGTACTAGCGGGGGCACAGATACGCAGTATTTT.

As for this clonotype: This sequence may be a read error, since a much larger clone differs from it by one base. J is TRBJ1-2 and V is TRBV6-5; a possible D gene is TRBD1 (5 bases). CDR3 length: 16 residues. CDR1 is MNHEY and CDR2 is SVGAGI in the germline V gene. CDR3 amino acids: CARSYSKLVQGNGYTF. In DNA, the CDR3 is TGTGCCAGAAGTTACTCGAAACTTGTTCAGGGTAATGGCTACACCTTC.

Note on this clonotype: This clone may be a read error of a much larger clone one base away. CDR3 amino acids: CASRDRVETQFF. As DNA, the CDR3 is TGTGCCAGCAGGGACAGGGTGGAGACCCAGTTCTTC. This rearrangement joins TRBV6-2 or TRBV6-3 to TRBJ2-5, with TRBD1 identical over 8 bases. The J call may be mistaken, given a closer DNA end match to TRBJ2-1. Germline values: CDR1 MNHEY, CDR2 SVGEGT. The CDR3 is 12 amino acids.